These T cell receptor beta chains were read from a single sample in a study of patients and donors after allogeneic stem cell transplantation. From the RT-PCR reads, TCRdb called clonotypes with MiXCR, one entry per CDR3 protein. The sample has approximately 90,000 distinct CDR3 sequences; less than 5% are singletons. Sequenced material: blood, either unsorted or a sorted T cell fraction (not recorded which). These receptors all stem from a human donor who was either an allogeneic HSCT recipient or a stem cell or donor lymphocyte infusion donor (not recorded which). It is not recorded whose cells these are; they may come from a transplant donor. CDR3s include the opening cysteine and the closing phenylalanine or tryptophan. The order of the fields is J gene, CDR3 length, D gene, V gene, clone size, CDR3 protein, CDR3 DNA. D genes are given only for firm matches. Clone size is not always given. Where it is, it says once, few, many or a class for expanded clones.

>TRBJ2-7|15|TRBD2|TRBV7-3|many
CASSYSGGGGYEQYF
TGTGCCAGCAGCTACTCGGGAGGGGGGGGTTACGAGCAGTACTTC
>TRBJ2-3|16|.|TRBV5-6|few
CASSLLSGELKDTQYF
TGTGCCAGCAGCTTGTTGTCTGGGGAACTGAAGGATACGCAGTATTTT
>TRBJ1-4|15|.|TRBV4-1|few
CASSLRDKTNEKLFF
TGCGCCAGCAGCCTCCGAGACAAGACTAATGAAAAACTGTTTTTT
>TRBJ2-1|17|.|TRBV27|many
CASSLSWGGFSYNEQFF
TGTGCCAGCAGTTTATCATGGGGCGGATTCTCCTACAATGAGCAGTTCTTC
>TRBJ1-2|17|TRBD1|TRBV5-8|many
CASSFRKPGQGDYGYTF
TGTGCCAGCAGCTTTCGGAAACCGGGACAGGGTGACTATGGCTACACCTTC
>TRBJ2-7|13|.|TRBV20-1|.
CSARGPTSVEQYF
TGCAGTGCTCGAGGCCCCACATCGGTCGAGCAGTACTTC
>TRBJ1-2|14|TRBD1|TRBV6-2/TRBV6-3|.
CASSDPRTGLGYTF
TGTGCCAGCAGTGACCCCAGGACAGGGCTGGGCTACACCTTC
>TRBJ1-6|14|TRBD1|TRBV5-1|.
CASGQGQRDSPLHF
TGCGCCAGCGGACAGGGACAGAGAGATTCACCCCTCCACTTT
>TRBJ1-4|13|TRBD1|TRBV10-2|many
CASSERGREKLFF
TGCGCCAGCAGTGAAAGGGGGCGTGAAAAACTGTTTTTT
>TRBJ2-7|15|TRBD1|TRBV9|many
CASSVRDRGSYEQYF
TGTGCCAGCAGCGTCCGGGACAGGGGTTCCTACGAGCAGTACTTC
>TRBJ2-5|13|TRBD1|TRBV18|few
CASSPQGAETQYF
TGTGCCAGCTCACCACAGGGGGCAGAGACCCAGTACTTC
>TRBJ1-1|14|TRBD1|TRBV20-1|.
CSAREFSGGTEAFF
TGCAGTGCTAGGGAGTTCTCAGGGGGCACTGAAGCTTTCTTT
>TRBJ2-3|15|TRBD2|TRBV20-1|many
CSASPAWTSGRTQYF
TGCAGTGCTAGTCCCGCTTGGACTAGCGGGAGGACGCAGTATTTT
>TRBJ2-2|14|.|TRBV3-1|many
CASSPRGGSGELFF
TGTGCCAGCAGCCCGAGAGGAGGGTCCGGGGAGCTGTTTTTT
>TRBJ2-1|16|TRBD2|TRBV6-1|many
CASSPPGGDSYNEQFF
TGTGCCAGCAGTCCCCCCGGGGGGGACTCCTACAATGAGCAGTTCTTC
>TRBJ2-1|16|.|TRBV12-3/TRBV12-4|many
CASTLRVGISYNEQFF
TGTGCCAGCACCTTGAGGGTGGGGATCTCCTACAATGAGCAGTTCTTC
>TRBJ2-2|15|TRBD2|TRBV2|many
CASSYAGGYTGELFF
TGTGCCAGCAGCTACGCGGGGGGGTACACCGGGGAGCTGTTTTTT
>TRBJ1-5|14|TRBD1|TRBV20-1|many
CSAPFTGGDHSQHF
TGCAGTGCTCCCTTTACAGGGGGTGATCACTCCCAGCATTTT
>TRBJ1-1|14|.|TRBV30|.
CAGRRRGNRPEAFF
TGTGCCGGACGACGGAGGGGGAATCGTCCTGAAGCTTTCTTT
>TRBJ2-1|15|TRBD2|TRBV10-3|many
CATRREGHSYNEQFF
TGTGCCACCAGACGGGAGGGTCACTCCTACAATGAGCAGTTCTTC
>TRBJ1-2|14|.|TRBV6-2/TRBV6-3|few
CASSYGGIPYGYTF
TGTGCCAGCAGTTATGGGGGTATTCCCTATGGCTACACCTTC
>TRBJ1-2|15|.|TRBV5-1|few
CASSLAPGAGYGYTF
TGCGCCAGCAGCTTGGCTCCTGGGGCGGGCTATGGCTACACCTTC
>TRBJ2-2|14|.|TRBV12-3/TRBV12-4|many
CASSLTEGTGELFF
TGTGCCAGCAGTCTGACTGAGGGCACCGGGGAGCTGTTTTTT
>TRBJ1-2|13|.|TRBV7-2|many
CASSPGRGGGYTF
TGTGCCAGCAGCCCGGGGAGGGGGGGAGGCTACACCTTC
>TRBJ2-1|14|.|TRBV9|.
CASSVGERAHEQFF
TGTGCCAGCAGCGTAGGTGAGAGGGCACATGAGCAGTTCTTC
>TRBJ1-2|16|TRBD1|TRBV4-1|.
CASSQGVRGRGYGYTF
TGCGCCAGCAGCCAAGGCGTCAGGGGGCGCGGCTATGGCTACACCTTC
>TRBJ1-1|13|TRBD1|TRBV29-1|many
CSVGDRGRTEAFF
TGCAGCGTCGGGGACAGGGGGCGTACTGAAGCTTTCTTT
>TRBJ1-1|14|.|TRBV9|many
CASSQNLGKTEAFF
TGTGCCAGCAGTCAAAACCTAGGAAAAACTGAAGCTTTCTTT
>TRBJ1-6|14|.|TRBV19|many
CASTPSLGNSPLHF
TGTGCCAGTACCCCAAGTTTGGGGAATTCACCCCTCCACTTT
>TRBJ1-2|16|.|TRBV12-3/TRBV12-4|many
CASSLDRNYLFGGYTF
TGTGCCAGCAGTTTAGACAGGAATTACTTGTTCGGTGGCTACACCTTC
>TRBJ1-1|15|.|TRBV12-3/TRBV12-4|many
CASSTRQLIGTEAFF
TGTGCCAGCAGTACTAGACAGTTAATAGGCACTGAAGCTTTCTTT
>TRBJ2-7|15|.|TRBV21-1|many
CASSPPDRQTYEQYF
TGTGCCAGCAGTCCACCCGACAGGCAGACCTACGAGCAGTACTTC
>TRBJ2-2|15|TRBD1|TRBV11-2|many
CASSLRGRLAGELFF
TGTGCCAGCAGCCTCAGGGGGCGATTGGCCGGGGAGCTGTTTTTT
>TRBJ1-1|12|.|TRBV20-1|many
CSARKANTEAFF
TGCAGTGCCCGAAAGGCAAACACTGAAGCTTTCTTT
>TRBJ1-6|15|TRBD1|TRBV6-5|few
CASSYSDRVNSPLHF
TGTGCCAGCAGTTACTCCGACAGGGTCAATTCACCCCTCCACTTT
>TRBJ2-2|14|.|TRBV5-1|medium-sized
CASTTEGGTGELFF
TGCGCCAGCACCACCGAGGGGGGCACCGGGGAGCTGTTTTTT
>TRBJ1-5|13|TRBD1|TRBV6-6|many
CASGQGRGQPQHF
TGTGCCAGCGGACAGGGGAGAGGTCAGCCCCAGCATTTT
>TRBJ2-5|13|.|TRBV20-1|few
CSAPLTARGTQYF
TGCAGTGCGCCGCTCACCGCCCGCGGGACCCAGTACTTC
>TRBJ2-3|15|TRBD1|TRBV29-1|few
CSVLGQATSTDTQYF
TGCAGCGTCCTAGGACAGGCGACTAGCACAGATACGCAGTATTTT
>TRBJ1-2|16|TRBD1|TRBV7-9|many
CASSPISGTDYYGYTF
TGTGCCAGCAGCCCAATATCCGGGACAGACTACTATGGCTACACCTTC